Listed here are 2 T cell receptor beta chains from one sample, sequenced in a study of identical twins (dated by TCRdb to the mid-2010s). Library preparation was by 5' RACE. Data came from an Illumina HiSeq 2000. TCRdb reprocessing: public reads trimmed at Q25 with fastp, clones called with MiXCR, in-frame beta chains kept. For every CDR3 protein sequence, its rows merge into one entry that carries the most common genes and DNA. In this sample the table shows about 530,000 distinct CDR3 sequences, 20% to 25% of which occur a single time. Of the sample, around 0.5% is held by the ten largest clones. The data were also submitted as part of a second study, on yellow fever vaccine responses in identical twins.

The sequenced material came from CD4+ T cells sorted from blood. These receptors were obtained from a woman aged 18-29 years in good health.

The CDR3: CASSGVVGELFF. The CDR3 DNA follows: TGCGCCAGCAGTGGTGTGGTCGGGGAGCTGTTTTTT. This chain joins TRBV10-2 and TRBJ2-2; D not certain. Per the germline V gene, CDR1 is WSHSY and CDR2 is SAAADI. V was pared by 4 bases and J by 7 bases, with 7 bases between. The CDR3 has 12 amino acids.

Only a few counts were recorded for this clonotype. The chain employs TRBV25-1 and TRBJ2-2; D may correspond to TRBD1 or TRBD2 (5 bases each). From germline, CDR1 is MGHDK and CDR2 SYGVNS. CDR3 length equals 17 residues. V lost 2 bases and J 5 bases, leaving 18 bases between the germline ends. Here the CDR3 reads CASSEPPGTGATGELFF. The CDR3 DNA reads as TGTGCCAGCAGTGAACCCCCCGGGACCGGCGCGACCGGGGAGCTGTTTTTT.